This passage covers 28 T cell receptor beta chains from one sample sequenced in a study of blood T cell repertoires in COVID-19. The protocol was immunoSEQ multiplex PCR, while the TCRdb copy is restricted to in-frame clones and leaves out a portion. Of around 180,000 clones listed, about 80% are singletons. The sequencing sample was made of peripheral blood. The source of these receptors is a human donor in a cohort sampled during active COVID-19.

As DNA, the CDR3 is TGTGCCTGGAGTCCCGACAGACAGAACTATGGCTACACCTTC. This translates into CAWSPDRQNYGYTF. This chain links TRBV30 with TRBJ1-2, with D maybe TRBD1 (5 bases). There are 14 residues in the CDR3. Trimming cost V 2 bases and J 2 bases, with 12 bases left between them. Germline CDR1 reads GTSNPN; CDR2 reads SVGIG (reference sequence).

As for this clone: Different DNA sequences within this sample yield the same CDR3. The V call is TRBV6-5, the J call TRBJ1-2; D is possibly TRBD1 (5 bases). Trimming cost V 5 bases and J 4 bases, with 5 bases left between them. The CDR3 is made up of 11 amino acids. Per germline, CDR1 MNHEY and CDR2 SVGAGI. The CDR3 reads CASSRGYGYTF. The CDR3 DNA reads as TGTGCCAGCAGTAGGGGCTATGGCTACACCTTC.

This clone appeared a few times. The chain combines TRBV9 with TRBJ2-2; D perhaps matches TRBD1 (5 bases). This CDR3 is built from 14 residues. Trimming took off 0 bases at V and 4 bases at J, with 7 bases between the two ends. Per the germline V gene, CDR1 is SGDLS and CDR2 is YYNGEE. CDR3 protein: CASSVEGPTGELFF. DNA for the CDR3: TGTGCCAGCAGCGTAGAGGGGCCCACCGGGGAGCTGTTTTTT. Supplemented by reference TRBV9 and TRBJ2-2, the full variable domain reads DSGVTQTPKHLITATGQRVTLRCSPRSGDLSVYWYQQSLDQGLQFLIQYYNGEERAKGNILERFSAQQFPDLHSELNLSSLELGDSALYFCASSVEGPTGELFFGEGSRLTVL.

J is TRBJ1-3 and V is TRBV7-2; D is undetermined. Germline CDR1 is SGHTA and CDR2 is FQGNSA. Trimming left V 5 bases short and J 4 bases short, with 18 bases between. The CDR3 covers 16 residues. The CDR3 loop is CASSTRLNPWGNTIYF. CDR3 DNA: TGTGCCAGCAGCACCCGACTGAATCCCTGGGGAAACACCATATATTTT.

CDR3 nucleotide sequence: TGCGCCAGCAGCCAACTTAACAGGGCTACTAATGAAAAACTGTTTTTT. This encodes CASSQLNRATNEKLFF. This chain connects TRBV4-1 to TRBJ1-4; D may be TRBD1 (6 bases). The CDR3 is made up of 16 amino acids. Per germline, CDR1 MGHRA and CDR2 YSYEKL. The V and J ends lost 2 bases and 2 bases respectively, with 12 bases between them.

The V and J genes are TRBV30 and TRBJ1-2; 7 bases are a match to TRBD1. Germline V gives CDR1 GTSNPN, CDR2 SVGIG (reference sequence). This CDR3 has 13 amino acids. J lost 5 bases, V lost 2 bases, and 5 bases had no gene match. CDR3 amino acids: CAWSQDRAYGYTF. The CDR3 DNA is TGTGCCTGGAGTCAAGACAGGGCGTATGGCTACACCTTC.

This clone was picked up one time. This rearrangement joins TRBV18 to TRBJ2-2; 8 nucleotides match TRBD1. Germline V gene data show CDR1 as KGHSH and CDR2 as LQKENI. The V gene end was trimmed by 4 bases and the J gene end by 5 bases; junction bases not matched to a gene: 6. The CDR3 is 15 amino acids. This CDR3 is CASSHGQGGTGELFF. The CDR3 nucleotides are TGTGCCAGCTCACATGGACAGGGAGGAACCGGGGAGCTGTTTTTT. Based on the CDR3 plus reference TRBV18 and TRBJ2-2, the full variable domain is NAGVMQNPRHLVRRRGQEARLRCSPMKGHSHVYWYRQLPEEGLKFMVYLQKENIIDESGMPKERFSAEFPKEGPSILRIQQVVRGDSAAYFCASSHGQGGTGELFFGEGSRLTVL.

The chain combines TRBV7-6 with TRBJ2-1; TRBD2 aligns across 7 bases. Germline V gene sequence: CDR1 SGHVS, CDR2 FNYEAQ. The V segment lost 5 bases and the J segment 6 bases; nucleotides outside the gene matches: 10. The CDR3 extends over 15 amino acids. CDR3 DNA sequence: TGTGCCAGCAGCCCCCGGGGCGGGGGATTCAATGAGCAGTTCTTC. Translated: CASSPRGGGFNEQFF.

The chain is built from TRBV3-1 (or the pseudogene TRBV3-2) and TRBJ1-4; TRBD1 aligns across 8 bases. Per the germline V gene, CDR1 is LGHDT and CDR2 is YNNKEL (reference sequence). This CDR3 region has 16 residues. V was clipped by 4 bases and J by 7 bases; unmatched bases: 11. The chain's CDR3 is CASSPGQGARGEKLFF. The CDR3 DNA reads as TGTGCCAGCAGCCCCGGCCAGGGGGCGCGGGGTGAAAAACTGTTTTTT.

The chain links TRBV30 to TRBJ2-5, with 7 positions matching TRBD2. This CDR3 is 14 amino acids long. The V gene's germline CDR1 is GTSNPN and CDR2 SVGIG (reference sequence). With 2 bases clipped from V and 6 bases from J, the junction kept 9 bases outside the gene matches. The CDR3 DNA sequence: TGTGCCTGGAGTCAGGGAGGGGCGGGAAAGACCCAGTACTTC. This translates into CAWSQGGAGKTQYF.

The rearrangement uses TRBV7-8 and TRBJ2-1; the match to TRBD2 covers 8 bases. The germline V gene has CDR1 SGHVS and CDR2 FQNEAQ. The CDR3 has 15 residues. V was pared by 5 bases and J by 9 bases, with 12 bases of the junction left unmatched. The CDR3 DNA sequence: TGTGCCAGCAGCCGGGGACTAGACCTGACCGGTGAGCAGTTCTTC. Translated: CASSRGLDLTGEQFF.

The chain carries TRBV2 and TRBJ1-1, with a weak D call TRBD1 (5 bases). V lost 6 bases, J lost 11 bases, and 22 bases lay in between. The CDR3 sequence is 14 residues long. CDR1 is SNHLY and CDR2 is FYNNEI in the germline V gene. The CDR3 region has the DNA TGTGCCAGCAGGCTGGGGGGAGGCTTTGGGTTGGCTTTCTTT. Protein: CASRLGGGFGLAFF. The complete variable domain, with remaining parts taken from reference TRBV2 and TRBJ1-1, reads EPEVTQTPSHQVTQMGQEVILRCVPISNHLYFYWYRQILGQKVEFLVSFYNNEISEKSEIFDDQFSVERPDGSNFTLKIRSTKLEDSAMYFCASRLGGGFGLAFFGQGTRLTVV.

This chain connects TRBV29-1 to TRBJ2-7; TRBD1 is a possible D gene (6 bases). The CDR3 totals 14 residues. Germline V gene sequence: CDR1 SQVTM, CDR2 ANQGSEA. Trimming took 3 bases from V and 4 from J, leaving 16 bases between them. The CDR3 region is CSVDQGLNSYEQYF. CDR3 DNA: TGCAGCGTTGACCAGGGGCTTAATAGTTACGAGCAGTACTTC.

The J gene is TRBJ1-6, the V gene TRBV9; TRBD1 matches at 8 bases. This CDR3 region has 14 residues. Germline assignment: CDR1 SGDLS and CDR2 YYNGEE. Trimming removed 3 bases from V and 7 bases from J; junction bases left unmatched: 3. CDR3 nucleotides: TGTGCCAGCAGCGGGACAGGGCTAAATTCACCCCTCCACTTT. Its protein is CASSGTGLNSPLHF.

The chain employs TRBV6-5 and TRBJ2-7; 7 nucleotides agree with TRBD1. The CDR3 length is 15 residues. Germline lookup yields CDR1 MNHEY and CDR2 SVGAGI. Germline trimming cut 6 bases from V and 2 bases from J; bases unmatched to any gene: 10. CDR3 protein: CASSSGQAHTYEQYF. DNA for the CDR3: TGTGCCAGCAGCTCAGGACAGGCTCACACCTACGAGCAGTACTTC.

This chain uses TRBV19 with TRBJ2-3, with a weak D call TRBD1 (6 bases). The CDR3 totals 14 residues. The V gene's germline CDR1 is LNHDA and CDR2 SQIVND (reference sequence). V shed 7 bases and J shed 1 base, with 12 bases lying between them. The CDR3 is CASKRGSRTDTQYF. The DNA for the CDR3 is TGTGCCAGTAAGAGGGGGTCGCGCACAGATACGCAGTATTTT.

The chain combines TRBV27 with TRBJ2-7; maybe TRBD2 (6 bases). Germline CDR1 reads MNHEY; CDR2 reads SMNVEV (reference sequence). Trimming cost V 4 bases and J 3 bases, with 16 bases left between them. The CDR3 runs to 15 residues. The CDR3 sequence: CASSSARGLVYEQYF. The DNA of the CDR3 is TGTGCCAGCAGTTCCGCGCGGGGTTTGGTCTACGAGCAGTACTTC.

This chain's CDR3 is CASSTPTGRNQPQHF. The DNA of the CDR3 is TGTGCCAGCAGTACCCCGACAGGGCGGAATCAGCCCCAGCATTTT. The chain uses TRBV6-6 and TRBJ1-5; 7 nucleotides align to TRBD1. The CDR3 sequence is 15 residues long. CDR1 MNHNY and CDR2 SVGAGI come from the germline V gene (reference sequence). V lost 5 bases to trimming and J lost 4 bases; unmatched junction nucleotides: 8.

This clone was observed a handful of times. The chain combines TRBV7-3 with TRBJ1-5; 7 bases fit TRBD1. The V segment lost 3 bases and the J segment 2 bases; nucleotides outside the gene matches: 7. Looked up from germline, CDR1 is SGHTA and CDR2 is FQGTGA. The CDR3 runs 16 residues. The CDR3 sequence is CASSFQTGYCNQPQHF. CDR3 DNA sequence: TGTGCCAGCAGCTTCCAGACAGGGTACTGCAATCAGCCCCAGCATTTT.

This chain uses TRBV10-3 with TRBJ2-5; 16 positions match TRBD2. After removal of 7 bases from V and 5 bases from J, the junction contained 13 bases not matched to a gene. The CDR3 sequence is 18 residues long. CDR1 is ENHRY and CDR2 is SYGVKD in the germline V gene. The CDR3 spells CAIKSGLAGGINDETQYF. CDR3 coding DNA: TGTGCCATCAAGTCGGGACTAGCGGGGGGGATCAACGACGAGACCCAGTACTTC.

V gene TRBV4-1 combines with J gene TRBJ2-7, with TRBD1 as a possible D gene (5 bases). Germline loops: CDR1 MGHRA, CDR2 YSYEKL. The V end was cut by 3 bases, the J end by 5 bases, with 11 bases between. CDR3 length equals 13 residues. The chain's CDR3 is CASSQFRGNEQYF. CDR3 nucleotides: TGCGCCAGCAGCCAGTTTAGGGGCAACGAGCAGTACTTC.

The chain has TRBV7-9 and TRBJ1-3, with 7 bases lining up with TRBD1. Germline values: CDR1 SEHNR, CDR2 FQNEAQ (reference sequence). V was pared by 4 bases and J by 0 bases, with 6 bases of the junction left unmatched. This CDR3 comprises 16 residues. CDR3 in amino acids: CASSSNRQGSGNTIYF. CDR3 coding DNA: TGTGCCAGCAGCTCCAACCGACAGGGCTCTGGAAACACCATATATTTT.

The chain has TRBV5-8 and TRBJ2-4; 8 nucleotides align to TRBD1. The J segment lost 1 base and the V segment lost 4 bases, leaving 7 bases of the junction unmatched. Germline CDR1 is SGHTS and CDR2 is YDEGEE. CDR3 length equals 16 residues. CDR3 sequence (DNA): TGTGCCAGCAGCCCGATGGACAGGGCGGCCAAAAACATTCAGTACTTC. Residues: CASSPMDRAAKNIQYF.

This chain joins TRBV19 and TRBJ2-7; 10 positions match TRBD1. This CDR3 is 13 amino acids long. The ends lost 8 bases at V and 5 bases at J; junction bases unmatched: 6. Germline V gene lookup returns CDR1 LNHDA and CDR2 SQIVND (reference sequence). The CDR3 sequence is CASSGTGVNEQYF. As DNA, the CDR3 is TGTGCCAGTTCCGGGACAGGGGTCAACGAGCAGTACTTC.

This clone was picked up a small number of times. The chain is built from TRBV12-5 and TRBJ1-2; D is unclear. Trimming removed 10 bases at V and 3 bases at J, with 12 bases between. Germline CDR1 is LGHNT and CDR2 is FRNRAP. CDR3 length: 12 amino acids. The CDR3 region is CATSGGYYGYTF. CDR3 nucleotide sequence: TGTGCTACGTCAGGTGGCTACTATGGCTACACCTTC.

The gene calls are TRBV7-6 and TRBJ1-4; no clear D. Trimming took off 3 bases at V and 10 bases at J, with 15 bases between the two ends. This CDR3 contains 14 residues. Germline CDR1 SGHVS, CDR2 FNYEAQ. DNA for the CDR3: TGTGCCAGCAGCTTGGTCCGACGGGATGCAAAACTGTTTTTT. This translates into CASSLVRRDAKLFF.

This chain uses TRBV19 with TRBJ2-7, with 7 positions matching TRBD2. The trim removed 10 bases at V and 0 bases at J, leaving 6 bases unmatched. This CDR3 has 13 amino acids. Looked up from germline, CDR1 is LNHDA and CDR2 is SQIVND (reference sequence). CDR3 nucleotides: TGTGCCACAGCAGCGGGGAGCTCCTACGAGCAGTACTTC. It yields the protein CATAAGSSYEQYF.

The chain couples TRBV29-1 to TRBJ2-5, with 11 bases aligning to TRBD1. The junction had 6 bases not matched to a gene; V was cut back by 7 bases and J by 5 bases. This CDR3 is 13 amino acids long. Germline values: CDR1 SQVTM, CDR2 ANQGSEA. This CDR3 is CSAGQGALETQYF. Here the CDR3 DNA reads TGCAGCGCCGGACAGGGGGCCTTGGAGACCCAGTACTTC. The whole variable domain, filled in from reference TRBV29-1 and TRBJ2-5, reads SAVISQKPSRDICQRGTSLTIQCQVDSQVTMMFWYRQQPGQSLTLIATANQGSEATYESGFVIDKFPISRPNLTFSTLTVSNMSPEDSSIYLCSAGQGALETQYFGPGTRLLVL.